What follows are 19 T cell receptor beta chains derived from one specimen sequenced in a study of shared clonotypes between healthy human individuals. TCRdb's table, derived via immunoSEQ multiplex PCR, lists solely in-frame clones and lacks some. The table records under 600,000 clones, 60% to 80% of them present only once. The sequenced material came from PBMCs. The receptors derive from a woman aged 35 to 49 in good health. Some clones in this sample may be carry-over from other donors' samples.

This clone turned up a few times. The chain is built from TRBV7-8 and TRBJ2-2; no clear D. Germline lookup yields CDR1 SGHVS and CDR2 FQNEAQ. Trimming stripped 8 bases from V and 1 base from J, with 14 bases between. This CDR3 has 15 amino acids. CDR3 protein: CASARRLLNTGELFF. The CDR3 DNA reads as TGTGCCAGCGCCCGCAGGCTCCTGAACACCGGGGAGCTGTTTTTT.

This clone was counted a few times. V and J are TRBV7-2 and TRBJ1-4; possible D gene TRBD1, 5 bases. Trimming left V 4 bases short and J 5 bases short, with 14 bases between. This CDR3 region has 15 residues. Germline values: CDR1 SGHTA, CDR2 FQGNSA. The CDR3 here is CASSSPGQENEKLFF. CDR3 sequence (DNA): TGTGCCAGCAGCTCCCCGGGGCAGGAAAATGAAAAACTGTTTTTT.

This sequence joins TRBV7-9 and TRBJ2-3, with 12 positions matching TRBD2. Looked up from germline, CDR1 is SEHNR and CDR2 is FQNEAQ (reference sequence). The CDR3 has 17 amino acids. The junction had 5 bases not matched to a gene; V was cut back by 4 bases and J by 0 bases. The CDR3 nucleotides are TGTGCCAGCAGCTGGTCTAGCGGGAGGGGTAGCACAGATACGCAGTATTTT. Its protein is CASSWSSGRGSTDTQYF.

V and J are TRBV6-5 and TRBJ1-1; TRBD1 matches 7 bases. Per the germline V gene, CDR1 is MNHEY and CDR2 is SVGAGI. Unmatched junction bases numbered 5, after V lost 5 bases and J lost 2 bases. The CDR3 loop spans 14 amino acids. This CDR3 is CASSIRQGNTEAFF. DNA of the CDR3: TGTGCCAGCAGTATTAGACAGGGAAACACTGAAGCTTTCTTT.

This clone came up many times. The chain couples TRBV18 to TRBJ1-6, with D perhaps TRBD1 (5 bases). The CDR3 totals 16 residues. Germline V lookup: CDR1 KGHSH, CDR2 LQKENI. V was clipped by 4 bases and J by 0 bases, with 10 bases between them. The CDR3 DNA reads TGTGCCAGCTCACTCGGGACGGACTCCTATAATTCACCCCTCCACTTT. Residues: CASSLGTDSYNSPLHF.

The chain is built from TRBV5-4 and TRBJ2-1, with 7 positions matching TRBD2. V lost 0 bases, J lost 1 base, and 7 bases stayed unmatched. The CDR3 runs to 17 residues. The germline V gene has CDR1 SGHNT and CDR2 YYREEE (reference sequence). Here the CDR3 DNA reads TGTGCCAGCAGCTTGGCTAGCGGAGATACTTCCTACAATGAGCAGTTCTTC. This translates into CASSLASGDTSYNEQFF.

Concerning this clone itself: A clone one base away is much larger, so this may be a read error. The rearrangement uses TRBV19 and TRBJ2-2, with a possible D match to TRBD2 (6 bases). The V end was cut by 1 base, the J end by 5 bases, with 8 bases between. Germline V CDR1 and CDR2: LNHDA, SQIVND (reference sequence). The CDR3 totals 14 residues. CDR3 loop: CASSIAGRTGELFF. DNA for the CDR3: TGTGCCAGTAGTATAGCAGGGAGGACCGGGGAGCTGTTTTTT.

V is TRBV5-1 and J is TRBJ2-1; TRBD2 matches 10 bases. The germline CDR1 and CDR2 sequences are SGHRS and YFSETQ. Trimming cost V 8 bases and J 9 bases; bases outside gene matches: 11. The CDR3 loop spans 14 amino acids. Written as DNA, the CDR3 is TGCGCCAGTGCGGCTAGCGGGAGTATGACTGAGCAGTTCTTC. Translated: CASAASGSMTEQFF. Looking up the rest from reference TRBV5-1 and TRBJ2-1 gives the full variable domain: KAGVTQTPRYLIKTRGQQVTLSCSPISGHRSVSWYQQTPGQGLQFLFEYFSETQRNKGNFPGRFSGRQFSNSRSEMNVSTLELGDSALYLCASAASGSMTEQFFGPGTRLTVL.

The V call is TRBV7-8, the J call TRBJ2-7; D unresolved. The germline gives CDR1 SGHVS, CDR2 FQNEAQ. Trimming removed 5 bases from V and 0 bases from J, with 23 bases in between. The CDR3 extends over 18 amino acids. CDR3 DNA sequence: TGTGCCAGCAGCCCTAACCCCCAAGGGAACACCGGCTCCTACGAGCAGTACTTC. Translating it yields CASSPNPQGNTGSYEQYF.

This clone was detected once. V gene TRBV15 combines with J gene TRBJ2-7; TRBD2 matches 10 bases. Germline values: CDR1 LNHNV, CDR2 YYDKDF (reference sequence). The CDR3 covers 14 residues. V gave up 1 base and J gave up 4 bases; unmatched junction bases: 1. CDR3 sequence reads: CATSRGSGRYEQYF. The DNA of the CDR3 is TGTGCCACCAGCAGAGGTAGCGGGAGGTACGAGCAGTACTTC.

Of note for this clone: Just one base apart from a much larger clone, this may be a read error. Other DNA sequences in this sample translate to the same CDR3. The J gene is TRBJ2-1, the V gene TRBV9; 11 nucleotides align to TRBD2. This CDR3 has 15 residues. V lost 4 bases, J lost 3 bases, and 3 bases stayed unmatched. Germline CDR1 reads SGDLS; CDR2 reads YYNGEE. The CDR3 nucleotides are TGTGCCAGCAGCCCCGGGACTAGCGGCTACAATGAGCAGTTCTTC. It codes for CASSPGTSGYNEQFF.

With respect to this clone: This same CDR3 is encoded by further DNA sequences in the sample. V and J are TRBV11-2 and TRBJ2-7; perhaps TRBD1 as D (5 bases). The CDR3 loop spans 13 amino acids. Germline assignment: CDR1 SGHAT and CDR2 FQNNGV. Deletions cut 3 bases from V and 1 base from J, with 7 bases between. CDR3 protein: CASSFPGSYEQYF. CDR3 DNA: TGTGCCAGCAGCTTCCCAGGGTCCTACGAGCAGTACTTC.

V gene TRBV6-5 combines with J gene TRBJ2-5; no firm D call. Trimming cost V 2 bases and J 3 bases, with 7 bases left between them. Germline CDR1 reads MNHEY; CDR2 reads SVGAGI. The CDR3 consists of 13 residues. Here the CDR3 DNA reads TGTGCCAGCAGTTACGGCCGGGAAGAGACCCAGTACTTC. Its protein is CASSYGREETQYF.

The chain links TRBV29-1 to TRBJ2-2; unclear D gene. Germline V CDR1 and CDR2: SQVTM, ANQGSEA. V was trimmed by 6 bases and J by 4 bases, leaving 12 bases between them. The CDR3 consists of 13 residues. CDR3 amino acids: CSVGRVGTGELFF. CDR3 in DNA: TGCAGCGTGGGTCGGGTGGGCACCGGGGAGCTGTTTTTT.

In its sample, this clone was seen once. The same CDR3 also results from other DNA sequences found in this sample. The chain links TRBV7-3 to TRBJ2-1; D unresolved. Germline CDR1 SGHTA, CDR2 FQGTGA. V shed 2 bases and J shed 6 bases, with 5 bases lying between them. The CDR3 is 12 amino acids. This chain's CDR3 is CASSLSGNEQFF. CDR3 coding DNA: TGTGCCAGCAGCTTATCGGGCAATGAGCAGTTCTTC.

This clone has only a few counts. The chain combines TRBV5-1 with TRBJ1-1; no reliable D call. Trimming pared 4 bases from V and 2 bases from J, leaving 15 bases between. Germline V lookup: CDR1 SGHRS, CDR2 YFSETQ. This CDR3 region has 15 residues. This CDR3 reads CASSVDAITNTEAFF. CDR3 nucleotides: TGCGCCAGCAGCGTGGATGCGATTACTAACACTGAAGCTTTCTTT.

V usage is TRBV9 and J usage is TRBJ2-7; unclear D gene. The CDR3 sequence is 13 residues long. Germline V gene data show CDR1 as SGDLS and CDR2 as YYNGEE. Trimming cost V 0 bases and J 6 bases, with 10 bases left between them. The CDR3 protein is CASSVGLSSEQYF. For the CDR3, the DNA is TGTGCCAGCAGCGTAGGGCTCTCTAGCGAGCAGTACTTC.

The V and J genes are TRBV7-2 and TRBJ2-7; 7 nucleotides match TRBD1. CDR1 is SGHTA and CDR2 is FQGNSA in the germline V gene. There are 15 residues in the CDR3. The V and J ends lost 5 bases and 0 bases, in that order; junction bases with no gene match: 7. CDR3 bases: TGTGCCAGCAGCGGAACCGACAGGGTCTCCTACGAGCAGTACTTC. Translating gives CASSGTDRVSYEQYF.

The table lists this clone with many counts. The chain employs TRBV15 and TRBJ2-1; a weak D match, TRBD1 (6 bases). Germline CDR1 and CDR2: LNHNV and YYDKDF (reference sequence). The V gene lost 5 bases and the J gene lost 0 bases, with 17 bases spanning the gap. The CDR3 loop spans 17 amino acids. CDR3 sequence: CATSGTSGVGSYNEQFF. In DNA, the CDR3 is TGTGCCACCAGCGGAACCTCAGGGGTAGGCTCCTACAATGAGCAGTTCTTC.